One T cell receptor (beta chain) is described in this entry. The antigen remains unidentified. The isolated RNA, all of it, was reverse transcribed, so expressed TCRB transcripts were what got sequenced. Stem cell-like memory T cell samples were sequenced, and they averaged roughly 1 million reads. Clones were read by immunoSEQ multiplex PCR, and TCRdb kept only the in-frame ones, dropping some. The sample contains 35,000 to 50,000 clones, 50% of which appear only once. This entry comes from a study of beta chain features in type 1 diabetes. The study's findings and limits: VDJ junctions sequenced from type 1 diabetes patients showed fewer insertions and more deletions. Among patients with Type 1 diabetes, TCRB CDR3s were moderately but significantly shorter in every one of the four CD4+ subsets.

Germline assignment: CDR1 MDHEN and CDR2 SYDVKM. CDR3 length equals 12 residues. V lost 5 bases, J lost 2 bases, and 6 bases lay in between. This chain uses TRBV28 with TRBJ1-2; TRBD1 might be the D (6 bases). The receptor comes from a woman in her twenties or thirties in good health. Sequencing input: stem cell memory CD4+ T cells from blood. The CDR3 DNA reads TGTGCCAGCAGTAGGGGGAACTATGGCTACACCTTC. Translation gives CASSRGNYGYTF.